The 27 T cell receptor beta chains presented below share a single source sample, sequenced in a study of graft-versus-host responses after intestinal transplantation. Their cognate antigens are unknown. Data came from immunoSEQ multiplex PCR; TCRdb stores just in-frame clones and leaves some out. This sample has approximately 79,000 clones; 82% occur once, and the top ten carry 0.8% to 0.9%. The sequencing used unstimulated CD4+ T cells sorted from spleen or lymph node cells, collected before intestinal transplant. The receptors derive from a human donor who received an intestinal transplant.

The V call is TRBV6-5, the J call TRBJ1-2; D is unclear. There are 13 residues in the CDR3. The V end was cut by 6 bases, the J end by 0 bases, with 8 bases between. Germline assignment: CDR1 MNHEY and CDR2 SVGAGI. The CDR3 here is CASSSTANYGYTF. The CDR3, as DNA: TGTGCCAGCAGCTCTACAGCTAACTATGGCTACACCTTC.

This rearrangement joins TRBV7-9 to TRBJ1-4; 8 bases are shared with TRBD1. Looked up from germline, CDR1 is SEHNR and CDR2 is FQNEAQ (reference sequence). Losses at the gene ends were 6 bases for V and 8 bases for J; bases not matched to a gene: 8. The CDR3 totals 14 residues. The DNA of the CDR3 is TGTGCCAGCAGTCTCGACAGGGGCGACGAAAAACTGTTTTTT. Its translation is CASSLDRGDEKLFF.

V is TRBV28 and J is TRBJ2-7, with a weak D call TRBD2 (7 bases). V was pared by 7 bases and J by 5 bases, with 15 bases between. The CDR3 extends over 13 amino acids. CDR1 MDHEN and CDR2 SYDVKM come from the germline V gene. Here the CDR3 reads CASKGGGPHEQYF. The CDR3, as DNA: TGTGCCAGCAAAGGGGGAGGGCCCCACGAGCAGTACTTC.

V and J are TRBV15 and TRBJ2-2; D unclear. The CDR3 has 15 residues. Germline lookup yields CDR1 LNHNV and CDR2 YYDKDF (reference sequence). V dropped 0 bases and J dropped 4 bases, with 9 bases sitting between them. CDR3 sequence: CATSRDQRRTGELFF. DNA of the CDR3: TGTGCCACCAGCAGAGACCAGCGTCGCACCGGGGAGCTGTTTTTT.

CDR3 sequence (DNA): TGTGCCAGTAGTAACGTGGGCGGACAGAACACTGAAGCTTTCTTT. This encodes CASSNVGGQNTEAFF. This chain joins TRBV19 and TRBJ1-1; tentatively, D is TRBD1 (5 bases). CDR3 size: 15 residues. V was pared by 4 bases and J by 1 base, with 13 bases between. Germline V gene sequence: CDR1 LNHDA, CDR2 SQIVND (reference sequence).

This chain joins TRBV5-6 and TRBJ2-1; 14 bases align to TRBD2. J gave up 13 bases and V 4 bases, and 10 bases lay outside the gene matches. Germline V gives CDR1 SGHDT, CDR2 YYEEEE. CDR3 size: 15 residues. CDR3 residues: CASSRRLAGGGLQFF. In nucleotides, the CDR3 is TGTGCCAGCAGCCGCAGACTAGCGGGGGGGGGCCTACAGTTCTTC.

The J gene is TRBJ2-2, the V gene TRBV4-1; D may be TRBD1 (6 bases). Germline values: CDR1 MGHRA, CDR2 YSYEKL. Deletions cut 4 bases from V and 2 bases from J, with 11 bases between. The CDR3 extends over 15 amino acids. The CDR3 is CASSRPGHNTGELFF. The CDR3 DNA reads as TGCGCCAGCAGCCGGCCGGGACACAACACCGGGGAGCTGTTTTTT.

The sample holds a few counts of this clone. The chain combines TRBV6-1 with TRBJ2-7; TRBD2 might be the D (6 bases). V lost 4 bases and J 0 bases, leaving 13 bases between the germline ends. This CDR3 has 15 amino acids. CDR1 is MNHNS, CDR2 SASEGT, per germline. CDR3 DNA sequence: TGTGCCAGCAGTGGGGCGCGGGGAAACTCCTACGAGCAGTACTTC. Translation gives CASSGARGNSYEQYF.

The V call is TRBV7-2, the J call TRBJ1-2, with TRBD1 as a possible D gene (6 bases). Between the trimmed V and J ends, which lost 9 bases and 4 bases, there was a span of 15 bases. There are 13 residues in the CDR3. Germline CDR1 is SGHTA and CDR2 is FQGNSA. As DNA, the CDR3 is TGTGCCAGTTTAGTCGGGGGGGCCTATGGCTACACCTTC. It is translated as CASLVGGAYGYTF.

The chain uses TRBV21-1 and TRBJ1-4. TRBV21-1 has pseudogene status. The CDR3 extends over 12 amino acids. The CDR3 loop is CASSKVSGKLFF. CDR3 sequence (DNA): TGTGCCAGCAGCAAAGTTTCCGGAAAACTGTTTTTT.

The gene calls are TRBV27 and TRBJ2-3; possibly TRBD2 for D (6 bases). Trimming removed 4 bases at V and 6 bases at J, with 17 bases between. CDR1 and CDR2 from the germline V gene are MNHEY and SMNVEV (reference sequence). The CDR3 length is 15 residues. The CDR3 is CASSSSSVGIDTQYF. CDR3 nucleotide sequence: TGTGCCAGCAGTTCCTCTAGCGTGGGCATCGATACGCAGTATTTT.

The chain combines TRBV13 with TRBJ2-2, with 7 nucleotides matching TRBD2. This CDR3 region has 14 residues. Germline CDR1 and CDR2: PRHDT and FYEKMQ (reference sequence). Germline trimming cut 7 bases from V and 2 bases from J; bases unmatched to any gene: 4. The CDR3 loop is CASKAGLNTGELFF. The CDR3, as DNA: TGTGCCAGCAAAGCGGGACTTAACACCGGGGAGCTGTTTTTT.

V gene TRBV6-1 combines with J gene TRBJ1-1; the D gene is possibly TRBD1 (6 bases). The CDR3 has 15 amino acids. The V and J ends lost 4 bases and 3 bases respectively, with 15 bases between them. The V gene's germline CDR1 is MNHNS and CDR2 SASEGT. In nucleotides, the CDR3 is TGTGCCAGCAGTGCACTCCAGGGGCACGACACTGAAGCTTTCTTT. Translation: CASSALQGHDTEAFF.

This clone was found once. The chain recombines TRBV7-9 with TRBJ1-6, with 10 bases matching TRBD1. J was trimmed by 9 bases and V by 1 base; bases with no gene match: 6. This CDR3 is 16 amino acids long. CDR1 is SEHNR, CDR2 FQNEAQ, per germline (reference sequence). The CDR3 bases are TGTGCCAGCAGCTTAGGGGGACAGGGGAAGGGTTCACCCCTCCACTTT. Its translation: CASSLGGQGKGSPLHF.

J is TRBJ2-3 and V is TRBV20-1; D call uncertain. V gave up 8 bases and J gave up 2 bases, with 5 bases separating them. The CDR3 runs 10 residues. Germline values: CDR1 DFQATT, CDR2 SNEGSKA (reference sequence). CDR3 in DNA: TGCAGTTCAGACACAGATACGCAGTATTTT. As protein: CSSDTDTQYF.

This chain connects TRBV6-6 to TRBJ2-1; 7 bases map to TRBD1. Looked up from germline, CDR1 is MNHNY and CDR2 is SVGAGI (reference sequence). V was pared by 0 bases and J by 9 bases, with 5 bases of the junction left unmatched. This CDR3 is 14 amino acids long. This CDR3 is CASSYSETGIEQFF. The CDR3 DNA is TGTGCCAGCAGTTACTCGGAGACAGGGATTGAGCAGTTCTTC.

This clone has only one observation. The chain recombines TRBV6-1 with TRBJ1-2, with 7 bases lining up with TRBD1. This CDR3 has 15 amino acids. The germline gives CDR1 MNHNS, CDR2 SASEGT. V lost 1 base to trimming and J lost 4 bases; unmatched junction nucleotides: 6. The CDR3 reads CASSEGQGEGYGYTF. CDR3 bases: TGTGCCAGCAGTGAAGGACAGGGAGAGGGCTATGGCTACACCTTC.

This clone has a single count. This chain uses TRBV2 with TRBJ2-1, with 7 bases fitting TRBD2. Germline lookup yields CDR1 SNHLY and CDR2 FYNNEI. V lost 4 bases and J lost 9; bases outside the gene matches: 12. The CDR3 runs 15 residues. CDR3 nucleotide sequence: TGTGCCAGCAGTGGTTACAGGCTCCTAGCGGTTGAGCAGTTCTTC. Its translation is CASSGYRLLAVEQFF.

This chain connects TRBV27 to TRBJ2-2, with TRBD1 identical over 7 bases. After removal of 3 bases from V and 0 bases from J, the junction contained 4 bases not matched to a gene. CDR3 length: 16 residues. CDR1 MNHEY and CDR2 SMNVEV come from the germline V gene (reference sequence). The CDR3, as DNA: TGTGCCAGCAGTTTCTGGCAGGGGGCGAACACCGGGGAGCTGTTTTTT. This gives the protein CASSFWQGANTGELFF.

CDR3 sequence reads: CASSIAQGNGYTF. The CDR3, as DNA: TGTGCCAGTAGTATTGCGCAGGGGAATGGCTACACCTTC. This chain joins TRBV19 and TRBJ1-2, with D maybe TRBD1 (6 bases). The V end was cut by 3 bases, the J end by 6 bases, with 11 bases between. The V gene's germline CDR1 is LNHDA and CDR2 SQIVND (reference sequence). CDR3 length: 13 amino acids.

V gene TRBV2 combines with J gene TRBJ2-5; the D is unclear. In germline, CDR1 is SNHLY, CDR2 FYNNEI. The V end was cut by 4 bases, the J end by 4 bases, with 16 bases between. This CDR3 has 15 residues. The chain's CDR3 is CASSGSWPPGETQYF. The CDR3 DNA reads as TGTGCCAGCAGTGGAAGTTGGCCCCCGGGAGAGACCCAGTACTTC.

This sequence joins TRBV28 and TRBJ1-1, with D perhaps TRBD1 (5 bases). The ends were cut back, 3 bases at V and 3 bases at J, with 11 bases in the middle. This CDR3 contains 14 residues. Germline V gene data show CDR1 as MDHEN and CDR2 as SYDVKM. The CDR3 region has the DNA TGTGCCAGCAGTTTGGGCAGGGATGACACTGAAGCTTTCTTT. Protein: CASSLGRDDTEAFF.

V gene TRBV19 combines with J gene TRBJ2-3, with TRBD2 matching over 12 bases. CDR1 LNHDA and CDR2 SQIVND come from the germline V gene (reference sequence). This CDR3 is built from 18 residues. V was pared by 3 bases and J by 2 bases, with 9 bases of the junction left unmatched. The CDR3 DNA follows: TGTGCCAGTAGTATTGCTAGCGGGGGGGCATATTACACAGATACGCAGTATTTT. Translation: CASSIASGGAYYTDTQYF.

This sequence joins TRBV2 and TRBJ1-2; 9 bases align to TRBD1. V dropped 6 bases and J dropped 8; count of bases not matched to a gene: 13. In germline, CDR1 is SNHLY, CDR2 FYNNEI. The CDR3 contains 15 residues. CDR3 in DNA: TGTGCCAGCAGGCCGCGGACAGGGGCCCTTGGGGGCTACACCTTC. Translating it yields CASRPRTGALGGYTF.

The chain joins TRBV5-6 to TRBJ2-2; 11 nucleotides align to TRBD2. Germline CDR1 and CDR2: SGHDT and YYEEEE. The length of the CDR3 is 17 residues. V shed 4 bases and J 7 bases; nucleotides not matched to a gene: 12. CDR3: CASSRPSGRFKGGELFF. The CDR3 DNA is TGTGCCAGCAGCCGCCCTAGCGGGAGGTTTAAGGGCGGGGAGCTGTTTTTT. Using reference TRBV5-6 and TRBJ2-2 for the parts outside the CDR3, the full variable domain is DAGVTQSPTHLIKTRGQQVTLRCSPKSGHDTVSWYQQALGQGPQFIFQYYEEEERQRGNFPDRFSGHQFPNYSSELNVNALLLGDSALYLCASSRPSGRFKGGELFFGEGSRLTVL.

This clone was seen more than once but under ten times. The CDR3 bases are TGTGCCAGCAGCCCTTCCCCCAACTGGGAGCAGTACTTC. Its protein product is CASSPSPNWEQYF. J is TRBJ2-7 and V is TRBV9; D gene ambiguous. The ends were cut back, 4 bases at V and 7 bases at J, with 15 bases in the middle. Germline loops: CDR1 SGDLS, CDR2 YYNGEE. CDR3 size: 13 residues.

This sequence joins TRBV7-2 and TRBJ2-7; 13 bases line up with TRBD2. There are 13 residues in the CDR3. Germline assignment: CDR1 SGHTA and CDR2 FQGNSA. The chain's CDR3 is CASSPGTSGNLHV. CDR3 in DNA: TGTGCCAGCAGCCCAGGGACTAGCGGGAACCTGCACGTC.